This paragraph covers one T cell receptor (beta chain) sequence. Its antigen is not yet known. Within one base of it there is no much larger clone, and no base qualities were kept. Peripheral blood CD8+ and CD4+ T cells from healthy donors, Susac syndrome patients and multiple sclerosis patients were profiled by high-throughput TCR beta sequencing. Recently defined diagnostic criteria for definite or probable disease were met by the Susac syndrome patients. Bulk CD8+ and CD4+ T cells were purified by magnetic negative isolation, while CD8+ TEMRA cells were enriched using FACS. Blood was collected in EDTA tubes and processed within 24 hours, with PBMCs isolated through density gradient centrifugation. PBMCs destined for TCR sequencing were cryopreserved in liquid nitrogen and later thawed in a 37 °C water bath. A purity of at least 90% was achieved for sorted or isolated CD4+, CD8+ and CD8+ TEMRA cells.

The sample comes from a study of CD8 T cells in Susac syndrome (dated by TCRdb to the late 2010s). In terms of the full investigation: Of the Susac syndrome patients who were sequenced, over five had clinically active disease and roughly eight were in clinical remission. Susac syndrome patients were therapy-naive, on corticosteroids (some also receiving IVIg), or on IVIg alone at blood withdrawal. Whether CD8+ T cell activation and differentiation in Susac syndrome was antigen driven was tested using repertoire sequencing.

Overall study results and their limits: In the CD4+ T cell repertoire of Susac syndrome patients, clonal expansion was not detected. The number of individuals in the TCR sequencing and HLA analysis was acknowledged as relatively small.

V lost 3 bases and J lost 2 bases, and the count of bases not matched to a germline gene is 11. Based on the germline V gene, the CDR1 and CDR2 sequences are SGHRS and YFSETQ. The CDR3 runs 17 residues from the cysteine to the phenylalanine. Here the CDR3 DNA is all that survives: 51 bases in frame from base 1. RNA was extracted using the RNeasy kit, and roughly 0.45 to 1 microgram was reverse transcribed with random hexamers. TCR beta CDR3 regions were amplified with the immunoSEQ multiplex PCR assay covering 54 Vbeta and 13 Jbeta segments. PCR amplification bias was corrected by using a synthetic template baseline for primer optimization and computational correction. Per the original workflow: Reads were annotated to V, D and J genes according to IMGT and were analyzed with immunoSEQ Analyzer, with only productive sequences retained. Clonality was computed as one minus Shannon entropy normalized by log2 of the number of productive unique sequences. For each patient and control, public and private clones were evaluated within the 100 most prevalent clones. Susac-specific clones were defined as absent from healthy and MS cohorts, roughly 1,100 published viral clones and other ImmuneACCESS disease sequences. The public reads were reanalyzed by TCRdb: fastp trimming at Q25, MiXCR alignment, in-frame beta chains only. Rows are combined by CDR3 protein, so each entry shows the most common genes and DNA. TCRdb, rather than the study authors, made the V and J calls. The sample data list 210,000 or so distinct CDR3 sequences, and 94% of these were observed just once. The ten largest clones take up approximately 0.15% of the sample.

The receptor chain draws on TRBV5-1 and TRBJ2-3; 8 junctional bases match TRBD2. The receptor comes from a human donor with Susac syndrome. Sequencing input: CD4+ T cells from PBMCs. The CDR3 region: CASSSSGGGGFTDTQYF. The nucleotide sequence is TGCGCCAGCAGCTCATCTGGCGGCGGGGGGTTCACAGATACGCAGTATTTT.